This is a list of T cell receptor beta chains from one sample in a study of tumor-infiltrating lymphocytes in localized non-small cell lung cancer. The table came from immunoSEQ multiplex PCR; TCRdb's copy has only in-frame clones and leaves some out. The sample lists 21,000 or so clones, 80% seen once, with around 3.3% in the top ten. The sequencing sample was made of lung tumor tissue. Source of these receptors: a human donor with non-small cell lung cancer. Both conserved end residues are trimmed from each CDR3. Fields, in order: V gene, J gene, CDR3 protein.

v_call: TRBV11-2; j_call: TRBJ2-5; cdr3_aa: ASSLRRGGETQY
v_call: TRBV2; j_call: TRBJ2-1; cdr3_aa: ASSVRGSGENEQF
v_call: TRBV6-1; j_call: TRBJ2-7; cdr3_aa: ASSKPGQGAGEQY
v_call: TRBV30; j_call: TRBJ1-4; cdr3_aa: AWNRQGANEKLF
v_call: TRBV5-1; j_call: TRBJ1-3; cdr3_aa: ASSSRGPSSGNTIY
v_call: TRBV7-2; j_call: TRBJ2-1; cdr3_aa: ASSLGTSVYNEQF
v_call: TRBV5-1; j_call: TRBJ2-3; cdr3_aa: ASRLPSTAVYTQY
v_call: TRBV28; j_call: TRBJ2-7; cdr3_aa: ASSPLGGTSRYGEQY
v_call: TRBV15; j_call: TRBJ2-1; cdr3_aa: ATSFTGGRLAGQYNEQF
v_call: TRBV7-9; j_call: TRBJ1-4; cdr3_aa: ASSSQGATNEKLF
v_call: TRBV11-2; j_call: TRBJ2-3; cdr3_aa: ASSKETDTQY
v_call: TRBV30; j_call: TRBJ1-1; cdr3_aa: SGRADHTEAF
v_call: TRBV5-8; j_call: TRBJ2-5; cdr3_aa: ASSFSSGGKKFLY
v_call: TRBV7-2; j_call: TRBJ2-3; cdr3_aa: ASSLGREVDTQY
v_call: TRBV10-3; j_call: TRBJ2-5; cdr3_aa: AIGRTGGPGETQY
v_call: TRBV7-2; j_call: TRBJ2-7; cdr3_aa: ASSLDRTTYEQY
v_call: TRBV27; j_call: TRBJ2-3; cdr3_aa: ASTRGLTQY
v_call: TRBV18; j_call: TRBJ1-5; cdr3_aa: ASSPGQGLQPQH
v_call: TRBV7-9; j_call: TRBJ2-5; cdr3_aa: ASSLRSGHQETQY
v_call: TRBV9; j_call: TRBJ2-1; cdr3_aa: ASSPRYNEQF
v_call: TRBV5-1; j_call: TRBJ1-4; cdr3_aa: ASSYQGAVTNEKLF
v_call: TRBV7-6; j_call: TRBJ2-7; cdr3_aa: ASSLAPGEAYEQY
v_call: TRBV29-1; j_call: TRBJ1-1; cdr3_aa: SVEGLHEAF
v_call: TRBV28; j_call: TRBJ1-2; cdr3_aa: ASSSGLGGYT
v_call: TRBV5-3; j_call: TRBJ1-4; cdr3_aa: ARSPKGGATNEKLF
v_call: TRBV5-1; j_call: TRBJ2-4; cdr3_aa: ASSLENIQY
v_call: TRBV19; j_call: TRBJ2-7; cdr3_aa: ASSSPGTRDYEQY
v_call: TRBV7-6; j_call: TRBJ2-5; cdr3_aa: ASSPLAGGVETQY
v_call: TRBV28; j_call: TRBJ1-2; cdr3_aa: ASSRVGHGYT
v_call: TRBV15; j_call: TRBJ2-2; cdr3_aa: ATSSYHPTGELF
v_call: TRBV5-1; j_call: TRBJ2-5; cdr3_aa: ASSEGLAGTRQETQY
v_call: TRBV7-7; j_call: TRBJ2-1; cdr3_aa: ASSLGTGEWNEQF
v_call: TRBV7-2; j_call: TRBJ2-3; cdr3_aa: ASSLLDRGYTDTQY
v_call: TRBV6-6; j_call: TRBJ1-4; cdr3_aa: ASRRREEKLF
v_call: TRBV6-1; j_call: TRBJ1-1; cdr3_aa: ASSAALQNTEAF
v_call: TRBV11-2; j_call: TRBJ2-5; cdr3_aa: ASSLGTGGVETQY
v_call: TRBV7-9; j_call: TRBJ1-1; cdr3_aa: ASSLGQGVNTEAF
v_call: TRBV7-2; j_call: TRBJ2-3; cdr3_aa: ASSLSPWDTDTQY
v_call: TRBV2; j_call: TRBJ2-7; cdr3_aa: ASSTTSGRALEQY
v_call: TRBV5-1; j_call: TRBJ2-1; cdr3_aa: ASSLMASGENEQF
v_call: TRBV5-4; j_call: TRBJ2-1; cdr3_aa: ASSLRRGEGDNEQF
v_call: TRBV29-1; j_call: TRBJ2-3; cdr3_aa: SVRGLAGIDTQY
v_call: TRBV19; j_call: TRBJ2-1; cdr3_aa: ASSRTGFNEQF
v_call: TRBV28; j_call: TRBJ2-7; cdr3_aa: ASSGRYYEQY
v_call: TRBV30; j_call: TRBJ2-3; cdr3_aa: AWGTSRSTDTQY
v_call: TRBV10-1; j_call: TRBJ2-1; cdr3_aa: ASSPRGGANEQF
v_call: TRBV4-1; j_call: TRBJ1-4; cdr3_aa: ASSQDYEGTNEKLF
v_call: TRBV6-1; j_call: TRBJ2-7; cdr3_aa: ASRALASQPGEQY
v_call: TRBV7-2; j_call: TRBJ2-3; cdr3_aa: ASFLTIASADTQY
v_call: TRBV11-2; j_call: TRBJ2-7; cdr3_aa: ASSVLGLAGGGEQY
v_call: TRBV15; j_call: TRBJ2-7; cdr3_aa: ATSREQGAVYEQY
v_call: TRBV30; j_call: TRBJ1-1; cdr3_aa: ASGEGAWTEAF